This T cell receptor (beta chain) appears in the sequencing data of a study of Ad26.COV2.S vaccination and SARS-CoV-2 variants. Study conclusions and caveats: Total T cell responses were possibly underestimated by TCR breadth and depth analyses. Across vaccine and placebo recipients, the breadth of non-spike TCRs was similar.

As for treatment: around 19 received Ad26.COV2.S at low or high dose, single or two shots; roughly 5 received placebo; per-sample allocation not given. Collection of the samples took place on day 63 after the first injection of vaccine or placebo. Whoever gave the sample was an adult aged 18-55 years in Boston. CDR3 size: 15 residues. V gave up 0 bases and J gave up 2 bases, with 9 bases separating them. The germline gives CDR1 MGHRA, CDR2 YSYEKL. About this clone: Antigen specificity is unknown.

The repertoire was sequenced with immunoSEQ multiplex PCR; TCRdb's copy has only in-frame clones and lacks some. The data show over 400,000 clones, with roughly 90% seen just once and more than 1.5% held by the top ten. The source of this sequence is a person aged 18 to 65 who received the Ad26.COV2.S COVID-19 vaccine or a placebo. The specimen was peripheral blood, collected in a trial of Ad26.COV2.S vaccine versus placebo. The V and J genes are TRBV4-1 and TRBJ2-3; a weak D match, TRBD1 (6 bases). The CDR3 here is CASSQEDRFTDTQYF. DNA of the CDR3: TGCGCCAGCAGCCAAGAGGACAGATTCACAGATACGCAGTATTTT.